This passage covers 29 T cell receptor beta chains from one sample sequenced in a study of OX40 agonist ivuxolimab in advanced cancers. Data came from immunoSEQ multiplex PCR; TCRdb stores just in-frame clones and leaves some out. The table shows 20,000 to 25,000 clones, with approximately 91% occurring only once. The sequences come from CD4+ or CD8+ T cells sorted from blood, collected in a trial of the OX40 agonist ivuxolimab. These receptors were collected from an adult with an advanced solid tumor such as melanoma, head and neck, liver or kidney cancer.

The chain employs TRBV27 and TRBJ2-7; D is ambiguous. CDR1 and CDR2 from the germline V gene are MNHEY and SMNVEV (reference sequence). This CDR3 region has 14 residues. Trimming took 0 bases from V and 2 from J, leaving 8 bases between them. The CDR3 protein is CASSLSSTTYEQYF. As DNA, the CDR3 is TGTGCCAGCAGTTTATCGAGCACGACCTACGAGCAGTACTTC.

The CDR3 loop reads CASSTGGRGGFLSGANVLTF. CDR3 bases: TGTGCCAGCAGCACAGGAGGGAGGGGAGGCTTTCTCTCTGGGGCCAACGTCCTGACTTTC. The chain links TRBV21-1 to TRBJ2-6; the listed D gene, TRBD2, was not tested against the DNA. TRBV21-1 corresponds to a pseudogene. The CDR3 length is 20 residues.

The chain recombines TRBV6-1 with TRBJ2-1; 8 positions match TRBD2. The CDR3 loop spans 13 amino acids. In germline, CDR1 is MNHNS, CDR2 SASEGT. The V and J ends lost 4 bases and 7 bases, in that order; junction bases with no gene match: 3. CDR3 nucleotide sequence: TGTGCCAGCAGTGTCGGGGGGGGAAATGAGCAGTTCTTC. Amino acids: CASSVGGGNEQFF.

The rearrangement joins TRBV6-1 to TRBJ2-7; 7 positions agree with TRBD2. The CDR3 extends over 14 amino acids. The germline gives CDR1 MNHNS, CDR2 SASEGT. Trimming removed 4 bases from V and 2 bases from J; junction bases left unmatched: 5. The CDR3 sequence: CASSAGGGAYEQYF. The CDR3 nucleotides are TGTGCCAGCAGTGCCGGCGGGGGAGCCTACGAGCAGTACTTC.

CDR3 in amino acids: CASSLDREGNQPQHF. In DNA form, the CDR3 reads TGTGCCAGCAGTCTAGACAGGGAGGGCAATCAGCCCCAGCATTTT. This rearrangement joins TRBV6-6 to TRBJ1-5, with TRBD1 identical over 7 bases. The ends lost 5 bases at V and 2 bases at J; junction bases unmatched: 6. The CDR3 runs 15 residues. Per the germline V gene, CDR1 is MNHNY and CDR2 is SVGAGI (reference sequence).

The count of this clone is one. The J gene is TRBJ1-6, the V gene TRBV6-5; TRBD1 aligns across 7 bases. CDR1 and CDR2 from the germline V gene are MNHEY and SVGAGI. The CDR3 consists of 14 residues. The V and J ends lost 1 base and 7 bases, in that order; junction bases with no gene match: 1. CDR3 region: CASSYLDRNSPLHF. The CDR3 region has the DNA TGTGCCAGCAGTTACTTGGACAGGAATTCACCCCTCCACTTT.

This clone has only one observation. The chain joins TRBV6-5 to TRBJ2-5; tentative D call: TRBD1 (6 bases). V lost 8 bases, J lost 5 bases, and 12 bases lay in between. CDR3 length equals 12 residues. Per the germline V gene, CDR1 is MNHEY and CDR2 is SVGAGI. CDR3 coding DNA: TGTGCCAGCGGTAGGGGGATGGAGACCCAGTACTTC. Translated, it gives CASGRGMETQYF.

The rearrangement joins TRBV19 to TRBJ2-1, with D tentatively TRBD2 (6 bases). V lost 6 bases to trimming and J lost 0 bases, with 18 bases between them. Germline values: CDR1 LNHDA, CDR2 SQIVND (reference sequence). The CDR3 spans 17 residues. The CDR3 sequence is CASRMTPSGSSYNEQFF. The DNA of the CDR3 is TGTGCCAGTAGGATGACCCCTTCCGGGAGCTCCTACAATGAGCAGTTCTTC.

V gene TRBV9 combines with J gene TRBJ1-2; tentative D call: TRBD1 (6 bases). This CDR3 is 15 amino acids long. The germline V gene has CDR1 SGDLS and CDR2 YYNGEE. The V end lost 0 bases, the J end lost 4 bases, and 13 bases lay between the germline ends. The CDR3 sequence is CASSVAFGGGYGYTF. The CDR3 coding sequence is TGTGCCAGCAGCGTAGCTTTTGGGGGCGGCTATGGCTACACCTTC.

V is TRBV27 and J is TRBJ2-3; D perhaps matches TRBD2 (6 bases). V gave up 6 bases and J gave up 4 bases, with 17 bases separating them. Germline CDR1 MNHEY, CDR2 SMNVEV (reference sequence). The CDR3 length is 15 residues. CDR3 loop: CASSRAGRPADTQYF. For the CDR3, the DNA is TGTGCCAGCAGCCGCGCGGGGCGACCGGCAGATACGCAGTATTTT.

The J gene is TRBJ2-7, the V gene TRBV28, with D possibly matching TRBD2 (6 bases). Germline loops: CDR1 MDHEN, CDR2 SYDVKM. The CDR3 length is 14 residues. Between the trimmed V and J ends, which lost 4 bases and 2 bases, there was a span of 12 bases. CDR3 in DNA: TGTGCCAGCAGTTCGGACGGGGGTCCCTACGAGCAGTACTTC. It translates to CASSSDGGPYEQYF.

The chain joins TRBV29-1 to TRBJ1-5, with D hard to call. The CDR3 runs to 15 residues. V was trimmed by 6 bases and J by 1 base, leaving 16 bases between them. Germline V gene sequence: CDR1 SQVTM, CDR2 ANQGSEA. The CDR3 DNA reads TGCAGCGTGGGCCATAATAGTGACAGCAATCAGCCCCAGCATTTT. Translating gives CSVGHNSDSNQPQHF.

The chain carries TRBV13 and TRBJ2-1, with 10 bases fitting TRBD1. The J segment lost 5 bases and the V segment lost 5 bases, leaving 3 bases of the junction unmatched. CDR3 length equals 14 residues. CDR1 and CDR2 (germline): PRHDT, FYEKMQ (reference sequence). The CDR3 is CASSLGQGDNEQFF. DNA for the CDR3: TGTGCCAGCAGCCTTGGACAGGGGGACAATGAGCAGTTCTTC.

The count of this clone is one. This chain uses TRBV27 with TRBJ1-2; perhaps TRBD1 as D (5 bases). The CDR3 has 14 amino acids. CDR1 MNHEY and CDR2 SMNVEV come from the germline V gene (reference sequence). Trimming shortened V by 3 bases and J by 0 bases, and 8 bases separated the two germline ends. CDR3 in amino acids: CASSLGEPNYGYTF. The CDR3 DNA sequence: TGTGCCAGCAGTTTGGGGGAACCTAACTATGGCTACACCTTC.

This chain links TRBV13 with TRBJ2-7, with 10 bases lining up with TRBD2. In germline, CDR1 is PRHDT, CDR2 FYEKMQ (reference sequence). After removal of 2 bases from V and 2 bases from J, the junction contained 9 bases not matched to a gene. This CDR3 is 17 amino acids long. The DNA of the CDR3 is TGTGCCAGCAGCTTAAGAACTAGCGGGGACTTAACCTACGAGCAGTACTTC. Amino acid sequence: CASSLRTSGDLTYEQYF.

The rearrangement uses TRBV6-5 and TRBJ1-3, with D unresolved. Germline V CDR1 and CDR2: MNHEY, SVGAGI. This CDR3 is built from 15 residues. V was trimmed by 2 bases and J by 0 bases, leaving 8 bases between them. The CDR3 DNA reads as TGTGCCAGCAGTTACCTTGGGGACTCTGGAAACACCATATATTTT. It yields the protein CASSYLGDSGNTIYF.

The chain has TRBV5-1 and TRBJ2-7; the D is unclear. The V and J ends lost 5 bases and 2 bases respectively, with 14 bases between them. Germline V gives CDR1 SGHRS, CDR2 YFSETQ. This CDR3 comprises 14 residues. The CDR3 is CASRTSVETYEQYF. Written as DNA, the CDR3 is TGCGCCAGCAGGACCTCGGTCGAGACCTACGAGCAGTACTTC.

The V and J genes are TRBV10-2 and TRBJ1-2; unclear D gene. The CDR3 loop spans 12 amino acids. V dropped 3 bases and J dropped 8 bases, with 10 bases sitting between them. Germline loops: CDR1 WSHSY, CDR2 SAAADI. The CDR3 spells CASSDQPVGYTF. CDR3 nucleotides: TGCGCCAGCAGTGACCAACCGGTGGGCTACACCTTC.

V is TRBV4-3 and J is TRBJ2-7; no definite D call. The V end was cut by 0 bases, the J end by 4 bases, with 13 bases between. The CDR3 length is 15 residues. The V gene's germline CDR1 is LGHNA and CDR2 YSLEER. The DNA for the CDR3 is TGCGCCAGCAGCCAAGATCCCAGGCTATGGTACGAGCAGTACTTC. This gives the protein CASSQDPRLWYEQYF.

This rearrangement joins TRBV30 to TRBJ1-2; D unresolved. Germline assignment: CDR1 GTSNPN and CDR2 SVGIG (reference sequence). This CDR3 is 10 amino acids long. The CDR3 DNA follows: TGTGCTCAAAAAGCAGGCGGCTACACCTTC. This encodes CAQKAGGYTF. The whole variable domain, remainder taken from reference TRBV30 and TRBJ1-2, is SQTIHQWPATLVQPVGSPLSLECTVEGTSNPNLYWYRQAAGRGLQLLFYSVGIGQISSEVPQNLSASRPQDRQFILSSKKLLLSDSGFYLCAQKAGGYTFGSGTRLTVV.

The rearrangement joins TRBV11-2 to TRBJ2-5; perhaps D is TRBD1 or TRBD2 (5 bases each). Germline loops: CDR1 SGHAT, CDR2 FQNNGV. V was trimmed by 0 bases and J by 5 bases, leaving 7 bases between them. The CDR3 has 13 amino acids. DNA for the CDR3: TGTGCCAGCAGCTTAGACAGGGAGGAGACCCAGTACTTC. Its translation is CASSLDREETQYF.

CDR3 protein: CASSESGIGINYGYTF. CDR3 DNA sequence: TGCGCCAGCAGTGAGTCAGGGATAGGGATTAACTATGGCTACACCTTC. This chain uses TRBV10-2 with TRBJ1-2, with D hard to call. V lost 0 bases and J 1 base, leaving 12 bases between the germline ends. This CDR3 region has 16 residues. Germline assignment: CDR1 WSHSY and CDR2 SAAADI.

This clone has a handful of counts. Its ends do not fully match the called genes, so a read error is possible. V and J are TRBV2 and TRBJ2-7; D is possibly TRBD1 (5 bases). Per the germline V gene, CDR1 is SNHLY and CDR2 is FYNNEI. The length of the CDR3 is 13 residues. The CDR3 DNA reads TGTGCCAGCATAGGGGTTGGCCAGGAAGGCATGGACTTC. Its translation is CASIGVGQEGMDF.

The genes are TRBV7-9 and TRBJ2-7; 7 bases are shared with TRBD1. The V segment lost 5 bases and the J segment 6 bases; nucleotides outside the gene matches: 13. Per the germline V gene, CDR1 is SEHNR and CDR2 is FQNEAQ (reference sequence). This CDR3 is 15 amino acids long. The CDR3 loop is CASSEPGQLPGEQYF. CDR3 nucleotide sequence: TGTGCCAGCAGCGAACCGGGACAGCTCCCGGGCGAGCAGTACTTC.

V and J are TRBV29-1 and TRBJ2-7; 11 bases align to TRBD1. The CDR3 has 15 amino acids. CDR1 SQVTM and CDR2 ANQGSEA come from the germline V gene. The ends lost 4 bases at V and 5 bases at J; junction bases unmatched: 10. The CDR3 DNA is TGCAGCGTTGCGTGGACAGGGGGCGTGGGACACGAGCAGTACTTC. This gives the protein CSVAWTGGVGHEQYF.

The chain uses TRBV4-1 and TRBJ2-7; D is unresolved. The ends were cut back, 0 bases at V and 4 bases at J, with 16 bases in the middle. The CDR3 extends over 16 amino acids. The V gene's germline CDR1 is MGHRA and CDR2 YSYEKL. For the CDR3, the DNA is TGCGCCAGCAGCCAAGAAGGGCTGGAAAGATTTTACGAGCAGTACTTC. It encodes CASSQEGLERFYEQYF.

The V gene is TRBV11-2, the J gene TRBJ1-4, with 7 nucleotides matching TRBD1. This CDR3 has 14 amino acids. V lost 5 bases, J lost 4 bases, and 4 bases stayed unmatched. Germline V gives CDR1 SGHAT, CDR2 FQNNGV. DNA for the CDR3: TGTGCCAGCAGCCAGACAGGGATTAATGAAAAACTGTTTTTT. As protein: CASSQTGINEKLFF.

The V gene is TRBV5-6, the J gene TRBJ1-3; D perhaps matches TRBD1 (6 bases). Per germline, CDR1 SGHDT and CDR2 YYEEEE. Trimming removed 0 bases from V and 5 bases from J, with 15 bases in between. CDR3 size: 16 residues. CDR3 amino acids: CASSLAGHKTRNTIYF. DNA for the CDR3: TGTGCCAGCAGCTTGGCGGGACACAAAACAAGAAACACCATATATTTT.

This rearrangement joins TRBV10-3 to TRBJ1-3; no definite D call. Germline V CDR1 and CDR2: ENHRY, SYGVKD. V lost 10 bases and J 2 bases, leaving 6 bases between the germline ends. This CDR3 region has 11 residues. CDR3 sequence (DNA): TGTGCCACCGGACCTGGAAACACCATATATTTT. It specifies CATGPGNTIYF.